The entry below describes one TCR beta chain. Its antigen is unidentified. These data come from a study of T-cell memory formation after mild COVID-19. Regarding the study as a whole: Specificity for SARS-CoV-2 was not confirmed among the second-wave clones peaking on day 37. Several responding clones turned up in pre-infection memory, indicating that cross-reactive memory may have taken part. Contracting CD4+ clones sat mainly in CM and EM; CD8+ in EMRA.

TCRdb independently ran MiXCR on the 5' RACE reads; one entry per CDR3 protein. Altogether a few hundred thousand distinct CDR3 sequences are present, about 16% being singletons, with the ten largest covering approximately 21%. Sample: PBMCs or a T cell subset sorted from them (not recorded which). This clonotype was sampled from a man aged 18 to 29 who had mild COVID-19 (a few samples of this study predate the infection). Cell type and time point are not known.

The CDR3 DNA reads TGTGCCAGCAGACCCACGCGGACAGGGAGCTCCTACGAGCAGTACGTC. It translates to CASRPTRTGSSYEQYV. The V call is TRBV6-5, the J call TRBJ2-7; 8 bases line up with TRBD1. Trimming at V came to 6 bases and at J to 0 bases, leaving 10 bases not matched to a gene. The CDR3 length is 16 residues. Per the germline V gene, CDR1 is MNHEY and CDR2 is SVGAGI.